The clone carrying this TCR beta chain was seen only a few times. Produced via immunoSEQ multiplex PCR; TCRdb's table is partial and in-frame only. The table records 2 million to 2.5 million clones, less than 95% of them present only once. Both subsets, CD45RA+ naive and CD45RA-negative memory, were split from the CD4+ cells. This sample was taken from a study of shared clonotypes between healthy human individuals. The germline gives CDR1 SQVTM, CDR2 ANQGSEA. This CDR3 has 14 residues. The ends were cut back, 0 bases at V and 1 base at J, with 10 bases in the middle. This TCR was sampled from a man aged 18-30 years in good health. Some clones in this sample may be carry-over from other donors' samples. Material: naive CD4+ T cells from PBMCs. Subset reported: CD45RA+ positively selected. The chain joins TRBV29-1 to TRBJ2-7; D gene uncertain. The DNA for the CDR3 is TGCAGCGTTGAAGAGGGCACGACGTCCTACGAGCAGTACTTC. Protein sequence: CSVEEGTTSYEQYF.